This T cell receptor (beta chain) was recovered during a study of T cell repertoires in cytomegalovirus infection. Study in general: Selected CMV epitopes included recently identified HLA-C-restricted ones as well as well-studied HLA-B-restricted ones. CMV infection plus the matching HLA type was flagged by public TCR beta signatures. General study points: Carriers of CMV plus the relevant HLA were identified by cumulative public TCR beta family frequency. Within the response measured ex vivo, HLA-C-restricted CMV-specific TCR beta clonotypes were dominant.

This clonotype has more than one count but fewer than ten. Its antigen is as yet unknown. Germline CDR1 is SGHTA and CDR2 is FQGTGA. The CDR3 is 14 amino acids. The J segment lost 7 bases and the V segment lost 5 bases, leaving 2 bases of the junction unmatched. TCRdb redid the calling of the reads with MiXCR, one entry per CDR3 protein. The sample records some 350,000 distinct CDR3 sequences, just under 35% being singletons. This specimen consisted of cultured PBMCs, obtained from culture after CMV antigen stimulation. This chain connects TRBV7-3 to TRBJ2-1; 13 bases line up with TRBD2. The TCR sequence derives from a human donor in good health (CMV status not recorded). Some clones in this sample may be carry-over from other donors' samples. The CDR3 DNA is TGTGCCAGCAGCGCGGGACTAGCGGGAAATGAGCAGTTCTTC. Translating gives CASSAGLAGNEQFF.